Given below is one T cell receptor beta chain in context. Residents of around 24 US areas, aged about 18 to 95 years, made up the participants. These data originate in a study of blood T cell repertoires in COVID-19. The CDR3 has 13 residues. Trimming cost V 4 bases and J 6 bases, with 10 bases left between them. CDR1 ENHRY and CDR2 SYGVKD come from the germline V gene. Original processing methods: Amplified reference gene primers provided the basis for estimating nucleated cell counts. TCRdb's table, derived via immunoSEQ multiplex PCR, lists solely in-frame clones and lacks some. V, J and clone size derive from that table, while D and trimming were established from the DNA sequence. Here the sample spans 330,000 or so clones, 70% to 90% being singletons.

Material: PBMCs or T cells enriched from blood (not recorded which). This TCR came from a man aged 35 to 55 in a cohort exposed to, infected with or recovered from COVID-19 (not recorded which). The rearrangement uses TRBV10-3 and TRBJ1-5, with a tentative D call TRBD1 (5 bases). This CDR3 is CAISGGTGQPQHF. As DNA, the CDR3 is TGTGCCATCAGTGGAGGGACTGGTCAGCCCCAGCATTTT.